One sample yielded the 17 T cell receptor beta chains listed below, sequenced in a study of T-cell reconstitution after alpha-beta-depleted transplantation in children. A TCRbeta library incorporating unique molecular identifiers was prepared. Each CDR3 protein is one row after TCRdb ran MiXCR on the PCR reads. The data contain about 900,000 distinct CDR3 sequences, roughly 29% of them singletons. The material sequenced was PBMCs, mostly from graft donor cells, taken 360 days after TCRalphabeta/CD19-depleted stem cell transplant. These receptors were obtained from a boy under three years old who had a stem cell transplant for SCID, so the T cells may come from the graft donor.

This clonotype was recorded only once. V and J are TRBV5-1 and TRBJ2-5; tentative D call: TRBD1 (5 bases). The germline V and J ends were trimmed by 0 bases and 5 bases, with 14 bases remaining between them. The V gene's germline CDR1 is SGHRS and CDR2 YFSETQ. The CDR3 has 15 residues. The CDR3 DNA sequence: TGCGCCAGCAGCTTGGACGTCAGGGTGAGGGAGACCCAGTACTTC. Translated: CASSLDVRVRETQYF.

This chain joins TRBV28 and TRBJ2-1; 8 nucleotides line up with TRBD1. With V trimmed by 5 bases and J by 0 bases, 9 bases remained unmatched. This CDR3 has 17 residues. Germline loops: CDR1 MDHEN, CDR2 SYDVKM. CDR3 protein: CASSDDDRGGSYNEQFF. The CDR3 region has the DNA TGTGCCAGCAGTGACGACGACAGGGGAGGCTCCTACAATGAGCAGTTCTTC.

This clonotype was counted a few times. The V and J genes are TRBV12-3 or TRBV12-4 and TRBJ1-2, with TRBD1 as a possible D gene (6 bases). This CDR3 has 12 amino acids. Trimming removed 7 bases at V and 8 bases at J, with 14 bases between. CDR3 in amino acids: CASTLGGQGYTF. The CDR3 DNA is TGTGCCAGCACCCTGGGGGGGCAAGGCTACACCTTC.

The chain is built from TRBV5-1 and TRBJ2-1; D is ambiguous. With 4 bases removed from V and 7 bases from J, the gap between germline ends came to 9 bases. Germline CDR1 SGHRS, CDR2 YFSETQ. The CDR3 loop spans 12 amino acids. CDR3 amino acids: CASSPEINEQFF. The CDR3 coding sequence is TGCGCCAGCAGCCCTGAAATTAATGAGCAGTTCTTC. The full variable domain, in which reference TRBV5-1 and TRBJ2-1 provide the parts outside the CDR3, is KAGVTQTPRYLIKTRGQQVTLSCSPISGHRSVSWYQQTPGQGLQFLFEYFSETQRNKGNFPGRFSGRQFSNSRSEMNVSTLELGDSALYLCASSPEINEQFFGPGTRLTVL.

This clonotype was counted a few times. The V call is TRBV7-7, the J call TRBJ2-3, with D tentatively TRBD1 (6 bases). V was clipped by 8 bases and J by 6 bases, with 21 bases between them. The CDR3 extends over 15 amino acids. CDR1 is SSHAT, CDR2 FNYEAQ, per germline (reference sequence). The CDR3 coding sequence is TGTGCCAGCGCAAGGATAGGGGGACCTTCCGATACGCAGTATTTT. This gives the protein CASARIGGPSDTQYF.

This clonotype was observed a handful of times. The chain recombines TRBV4-1 with TRBJ2-2; 10 bases align to TRBD1. This CDR3 comprises 15 residues. The germline gives CDR1 MGHRA, CDR2 YSYEKL. V was pared by 6 bases and J by 3 bases, with 4 bases of the junction left unmatched. DNA of the CDR3: TGCGCCAGCAGGGGGGACAGGGGTCACACCGGGGAGCTGTTTTTT. Translated, it gives CASRGDRGHTGELFF.

The genes are TRBV11-2 and TRBJ2-5; 7 nucleotides match TRBD2. Germline V gives CDR1 SGHAT, CDR2 FQNNGV. J gave up 1 base and V 1 base, and 6 bases lay outside the gene matches. CDR3 size: 16 residues. The chain's CDR3 is CASSLGGKRGQETQYF. CDR3 in DNA: TGTGCCAGCAGCTTAGGCGGAAAGCGGGGCCAAGAGACCCAGTACTTC.

In its sample, this clonotype was seen a few times. J is TRBJ2-2 and V is TRBV19; D uncertain. This CDR3 has 15 residues. The V end was cut by 6 bases, the J end by 1 base, with 12 bases between. CDR1 and CDR2 (germline): LNHDA, SQIVND (reference sequence). The CDR3: CASSGVGLNTGELFF. The CDR3 coding sequence is TGTGCCAGTAGCGGTGTTGGGTTGAACACCGGGGAGCTGTTTTTT.

V gene TRBV18 combines with J gene TRBJ2-2; D unresolved. There are 15 residues in the CDR3. Germline V gene lookup returns CDR1 KGHSH and CDR2 LQKENI. Trimming cost V 3 bases and J 0 bases, with 8 bases left between them. The CDR3, as DNA: TGTGCCAGCTCACCTAGGGCCCCGAACACCGGGGAGCTGTTTTTT. Residues: CASSPRAPNTGELFF.

This chain connects TRBV12-3 or TRBV12-4 to TRBJ2-2; D not certain. The CDR3 extends over 13 amino acids. Between the trimmed V and J ends, which lost 4 bases and 6 bases, there was a span of 9 bases. CDR3 nucleotides: TGTGCCAGCAGTTCCAGCTCGGCCGGGGAGCTGTTTTTT. Amino acids: CASSSSSAGELFF.

The chain links TRBV4-1 to TRBJ1-1, with D unresolved. Per the germline V gene, CDR1 is MGHRA and CDR2 is YSYEKL. This CDR3 comprises 17 residues. Trimming took 4 bases from V and 5 from J, leaving 23 bases between them. The CDR3, as DNA: TGCGCCAGCAGCCCCCGGGGAGGGAGTTGGTATGAAACTGAAGCTTTCTTT. It specifies CASSPRGGSWYETEAFF.

This clonotype turned up a few times. The CDR3 DNA is TGCGCCAGCAGCCTTAGGACTGGGGAGGACACTGAAGCTTTCTTT. This encodes CASSLRTGEDTEAFF. This chain uses TRBV4-1 with TRBJ1-1; D unclear. Per the germline V gene, CDR1 is MGHRA and CDR2 is YSYEKL. V was trimmed by 4 bases and J by 3 bases, leaving 15 bases between them. The CDR3 has 15 residues.

The rearrangement uses TRBV4-3 and TRBJ2-3, with 8 bases fitting TRBD1. Per germline, CDR1 LGHNA and CDR2 YSLEER. V was pared by 4 bases and J by 0 bases, with 9 bases of the junction left unmatched. CDR3 size: 17 residues. CDR3 in DNA: TGCGCCAGCAGCCTCGCGGACAGGGCTTTTAGCACAGATACGCAGTATTTT. Encoded protein: CASSLADRAFSTDTQYF.

The chain couples TRBV29-1 to TRBJ1-3, with D uncertain. The V and J ends lost 2 bases and 4 bases respectively, with 6 bases between them. Germline lookup yields CDR1 SQVTM and CDR2 ANQGSEA. CDR3 length equals 12 residues. CDR3 sequence (DNA): TGCAGCGTTGAAATATGGGGAAACACCATATATTTT. Amino acids: CSVEIWGNTIYF.

The chain links TRBV18 to TRBJ1-2; D possibly corresponds to TRBD1 (5 bases). Trimming stripped 1 base from V and 4 bases from J, with 13 bases between. The CDR3 extends over 15 amino acids. CDR1 is KGHSH and CDR2 is LQKENI in the germline V gene. The CDR3 protein is CASSPLGWGRYGYTF. DNA of the CDR3: TGTGCCAGCTCACCACTTGGGTGGGGACGCTATGGCTACACCTTC.

Only a few counts were recorded for this clonotype. The chain couples TRBV20-1 to TRBJ1-1; D remains ambiguous. V lost 4 bases and J lost 6, with 15 bases in between. The CDR3 has 13 amino acids. Germline CDR1 is DFQATT and CDR2 is SNEGSKA (reference sequence). The CDR3 here is CSAKRPGGSEAFF. CDR3 DNA: TGCAGTGCTAAACGGCCAGGTGGGTCTGAAGCTTTCTTT.

This clonotype showed up just a few times. This chain joins TRBV7-9 and TRBJ2-5; no definite D call. This CDR3 is 15 amino acids long. V was shortened by 5 bases and J by 4 bases, with 17 bases between the two germline ends. Germline CDR1 reads SEHNR; CDR2 reads FQNEAQ (reference sequence). The CDR3 nucleotides are TGTGCCAGCAGCCCCATAAGGACGGACGGAGAGACCCAGTACTTC. Protein: CASSPIRTDGETQYF.